One and the same sample provided the 12 T cell receptor beta chains below, sequenced in a study of T cells after yellow fever vaccination. TCRdb reanalysed the 5' RACE reads using MiXCR and keeps one entry per CDR3 protein. The data show about 630,000 distinct CDR3 sequences, with about 12% seen just once and about 15% held by the top ten. Sequencing was performed on PBMCs, taken on the day of the yellow fever booster vaccination. The receptors shown here come from a young man who received the YFV17D yellow fever vaccine.

This clonotype was counted at least ten times. The chain carries TRBV7-9 and TRBJ2-1, with TRBD2 matching 14 bases. This CDR3 has 16 amino acids. The junction had 6 bases not matched to a gene; V was cut back by 3 bases and J by 8 bases. Germline V gives CDR1 SEHNR, CDR2 FQNEAQ (reference sequence). The CDR3 DNA is TGTGCCAGCAGCTTCCCGACTAGCGGGAGGGAGGATGAGCAGTTCTTC. Protein: CASSFPTSGREDEQFF.

This clonotype has more than one count but fewer than ten. Relative to the germline gene, one junction end is altered; a read error may explain this. The chain recombines TRBV7-7 with TRBJ2-3; 10 bases are a match to TRBD1. The V gene's germline CDR1 is SSHAT and CDR2 FNYEAQ (reference sequence). The length of the CDR3 is 17 residues. The CDR3 nucleotides are TGTGCTAGCAGCTCCGGGACAGGGGACTTCGGAGCAGATACGCAGTATTTT. Amino acid sequence: CASSSGTGDFGADTQYF.

The CDR3 nucleotides read TGTGCCAGCAGCCTCCGGGACGGAACCAATCAGCCCCAGCATTTT. Translating it yields CASSLRDGTNQPQHF. The chain recombines TRBV5-6 with TRBJ1-5; D might be TRBD1 (5 bases). V gave up 4 bases and J gave up 3 bases, with 14 bases separating them. Germline V gene lookup returns CDR1 SGHDT and CDR2 YYEEEE. This CDR3 has 15 residues.

The genes are TRBV28 and TRBJ2-2; a weak D match, TRBD2 (6 bases). Trimming stripped 6 bases from V and 4 bases from J, with 18 bases between. This CDR3 has 16 residues. Germline assignment: CDR1 MDHEN and CDR2 SYDVKM. The CDR3 protein is CASSYRRERSTGELFF. The DNA for the CDR3 is TGTGCCAGCAGCTATCGGAGGGAGAGGAGCACCGGGGAGCTGTTTTTT.

The chain carries TRBV7-2 and TRBJ1-3; D remains unclear. Trimming cost V 1 base and J 6 bases, with 10 bases left between them. The CDR3 has 14 residues. Germline V CDR1 and CDR2: SGHTA, FQGNSA. CDR3 sequence reads: CASSLDSEINTIYF. CDR3 bases: TGTGCCAGCAGCTTAGACAGCGAGATAAACACCATATATTTT.

The chain recombines TRBV29-1 with TRBJ2-2, with unresolved D. CDR1 and CDR2 (germline): SQVTM, ANQGSEA. The V and J ends lost 4 bases and 6 bases respectively, with 6 bases between them. This CDR3 is 11 amino acids long. The CDR3 nucleotides are TGCAGCGTTGGTGCTCCCGGGGAGCTGTTTTTT. Translating it yields CSVGAPGELFF.

The table lists this clonotype with a few counts. This chain connects TRBV30 to TRBJ2-7, with TRBD2 matching 11 bases. V was clipped by 4 bases and J by 1 base; unmatched bases: 0. Per the germline V gene, CDR1 is GTSNPN and CDR2 is SVGIG (reference sequence). This CDR3 spans 13 amino acids. This CDR3 is CAWTSGRSYEQYF. CDR3 DNA: TGTGCCTGGACTAGCGGGAGGTCCTACGAGCAGTACTTC.

The chain combines TRBV7-2 with TRBJ1-3, with TRBD1 matching 7 bases. The CDR3 covers 15 residues. Germline V gene data show CDR1 as SGHTA and CDR2 as FQGNSA. J was trimmed by 4 bases and V by 2 bases; bases with no gene match: 5. CDR3 amino acids: CASSLLGQPGNTIYF. As DNA, the CDR3 is TGTGCCAGCAGCTTATTGGGACAGCCGGGAAACACCATATATTTT.

The CDR3: CSAAGGTSPFF. Here the CDR3 DNA reads TGCAGTGCTGCGGGGGGCACTTCTCCGTTCTTC. The genes are TRBV20-1 and TRBJ2-1; TRBD2 matches at 8 bases. V dropped 5 bases and J dropped 15; count of bases not matched to a gene: 9. Germline assignment: CDR1 DFQATT and CDR2 SNEGSKA (reference sequence). CDR3 size: 11 residues.

Comments on this clonotype: The junction differs from germline at one of its ends, possibly a read error. The gene calls are TRBV7-2 and TRBJ1-2; D might be TRBD1 (5 bases). CDR1 SGHTA and CDR2 FQGNSA come from the germline V gene. The CDR3 sequence is 14 residues long. DNA of the CDR3: TGTGCCAGCAGCCTAGCGGGACCCGTTTATGGCTACACCTTC. Its protein is CASSLAGPVYGYTF.

This clonotype was counted only a few times. The chain couples TRBV4-3 to TRBJ2-7; the match to TRBD2 covers 9 bases. Per germline, CDR1 LGHNA and CDR2 YSLEER. Losses at the gene ends were 1 base for V and 2 bases for J; bases not matched to a gene: 3. The CDR3 sequence is 15 residues long. The CDR3, as DNA: TGCGCCAGCAGCCAAGCTACTAGCGGGCCCTACGAGCAGTACTTC. Its translation is CASSQATSGPYEQYF.

The rearrangement links TRBV4-2 to TRBJ2-5; the D is unclear. The germline gives CDR1 LGHNA, CDR2 YNFKEQ. Trimming cost V 0 bases and J 4 bases, with 9 bases left between them. The CDR3 spans 14 residues. CDR3 sequence reads: CASSQEVVPETQYF. Here the CDR3 DNA reads TGTGCCAGCAGCCAAGAGGTGGTCCCAGAGACCCAGTACTTC.